The sequence of this T cell receptor (beta chain) was determined in a study of human T cells and chemical hapten exposure. Overall study context: All patients underwent weekly scalp dosing with diphenylcyclopropenone for the full roughly 24-week study.

Indicated time point: pre-sensitization, week 0. Regarding treatment: therapeutic diphenylcyclopropenone sensitization with weekly scalp DPC. The CDR3 length is 15 residues. Trimming removed 5 bases at V and 5 bases at J, with 18 bases between. Germline lookup yields CDR1 MNHEY and CDR2 SVGAGI. TCRdb called the RACE reads again in MiXCR, with one record for every CDR3 protein. This sample carries some 400,000 distinct CDR3 sequences, more than 4.5% of them seen once, and the ten largest clones take 2.6%. This clonotype appeared many times. The TCR originated in a woman aged 50 to 65 with alopecia areata. Some clones in this sample may be carry-over from other donors' samples. J is TRBJ1-1 and V is TRBV6-5; D is perhaps TRBD1 (5 bases). Specimen: whole blood, collected in connection with sensitization to the hapten diphenylcyclopropenone (DPC). The CDR3 loop reads CASSPPLGLGTEAFF. The CDR3, as DNA: TGTGCCAGCAGTCCCCCGTTGGGGCTTGGGACTGAAGCTTTCTTT.